This entry concerns a single TCR beta chain. The specificity of this receptor is unknown. No base-level quality is on record; no much larger clone is a single base apart. This specimen comes from a study of siplizumab effects on memory and regulatory T cells (dated by TCRdb to between 2018 and 2020). About the full investigation: The effect of the anti-CD2 antibody siplizumab on alloreactive T-cell subsets was examined in allogeneic mixed lymphocyte reactions constructed from human PBMCs.

Points the paper makes about the study in general: The suppressive function of proliferating Tregs from siplizumab cultures was not functionally confirmed. Because sequences below about 10^-5 frequency were poorly captured, only a minor fraction of alloreactive clones could be mapped to unstimulated subsets. Among mappable alloreactive CD4+ clones, the Treg-derived fraction averaged approximately 69% with siplizumab versus around 25% in control reactions. Unstimulated naive T cells appeared more diverse than memory T cells, and naive cells seemed to contribute substantially to the alloresponse. Roughly 80-97% of proliferating CD4+ or CD8+ clones could not be assigned a naive or memory phenotype. The cumulative frequency of alloreactive sequences traceable to unstimulated CD4+ memory T cells was significantly reduced by siplizumab.

Receptors were amplified or captured by the immunoSEQ multiplex PCR assay. The deep sequencing platform assayed around 94,000 TCR templates per sample. Genomic DNA extracted from sorted T cells was used for TCRbeta CDR3 sequencing. As for the original processing: The R programming language was used for the clonal analysis of the TCRbeta CDR3 data. Comparing unstimulated samples against CFSE-low samples taken after the reaction was how alloreactive CD4+ and CD8+ clones were defined. By matching sequences to the repertoires of sorted unstimulated Treg and non-Treg cells, each alloreactive CD4+ clone was assigned a regulatory or non-regulatory origin. Imported from immuneACCESS, the table was reduced by TCRdb to in-frame sequences with V and J called. These copies leave out some clones; in studies compared against another copy, an unresolved V gene accounts for under half, and the cause of the remainder is not known. V and J calls and clone size are those listed in that table; D and trimming were worked out from the DNA. In all, the sample holds 99,000 or so clones, and around 93% of those were seen once. In total, the top ten clones hold less than 0.35% of the sample.

Sorted unstimulated T cells, along with proliferating T cells recovered from mixed lymphocyte reactions, underwent TCRbeta CDR3 sequencing. Fresh whole blood from approximately 9 HLA-typed healthy donors was used to isolate PBMCs. Sequences were obtained from CD4+ T cells sorted from blood. The sequence derives from a human donor in good health.

This receptor has the CDR3 CASSSRGSSYEQYF. The nucleotide sequence is TGTGCCAGCAGCTCCCGCGGGAGCTCCTACGAGCAGTACTTC. The chain was built from TRBV7-2 and TRBJ2-7; TRBD2 aligns with 7 central bases. CDR1 SGHTA and CDR2 FQGNSA were looked up in the germline V gene. V has 4 bases trimmed and J has 0 bases trimmed; junction bases matching no gene number 3. The CDR3 goes from the cysteine to the phenylalanine over 14 residues. Only the CDR3 DNA is retained, 42 bases long and in frame from the first base. Extended through the reference TRBV7-2 and TRBJ2-7 proteins, this CDR3 yields the full variable domain: GAGVSQSPSNKVTEKGKDVELRCDPISGHTALYWYRQSLGQGLEFLIYFQGNSAPDKSGLPSDRFSAERTGGSVSTLTIQRTQQEDSAVYLCASSSRGSSYEQYFGPGTRLTVT.